Below, 22 T cell receptor beta chains from the same sample are listed, as sequenced in a study of blood T cell repertoires in COVID-19 (dated by TCRdb to between 2020 and 2021). Libraries were constructed by the immunoSEQ multiplex PCR assay. TCRdb holds this immuneACCESS table with in-frame rearrangements only. Some clones are missing; in checked studies, unresolved V genes explain under half, and the rest has no known cause. A total of about 33,000 clones appear in this sample, roughly 88% of them only once. About 6.3% of the sample is held by the ten biggest clonotypes. The sequencing input was peripheral blood. Every receptor here comes from a human donor in a cohort sampled during active COVID-19.

A single count supports this clone. V and J are TRBV7-9 and TRBJ1-3, with TRBD1 matching 7 bases. The CDR3 is 15 amino acids. Trimming cost V 1 base and J 2 bases; bases outside gene matches: 2. Germline assignment: CDR1 SEHNR and CDR2 FQNEAQ (reference sequence). The CDR3 is CASSLGGQPGNTIYF. The CDR3 region has the DNA TGTGCCAGCAGCTTAGGGGGACAGCCTGGAAACACCATATATTTT.

The genes are TRBV21-1 and TRBJ2-3; TRBD1, the D gene given by the table, was not confirmed from the DNA. TRBV21-1 is classified as a pseudogene. The CDR3 is 20 residues long. CDR3 region: CASSKGPGQGTLCPTDTQYF. The CDR3 DNA follows: TGTGCCAGCAGCAAGGGTCCGGGACAGGGGACCCTATGCCCCACAGATACGCAGTATTTT.

This clone was counted a single time. A junction boundary mismatches the germline segment, possibly from a read error. The chain carries TRBV15 and TRBJ2-3, with 15 nucleotides matching TRBD2. The CDR3 consists of 18 residues. From germline, CDR1 is LNHNV and CDR2 YYDKDF (reference sequence). The CDR3 DNA reads as TGTGCCACCAGCGGAGAGTCGGGACTAGCGGGGGGCGGTGATACGCAGTATTTT. It codes for CATSGESGLAGGGDTQYF.

This chain links TRBV10-3 with TRBJ2-2, with 9 bases aligning to TRBD2. This CDR3 has 17 amino acids. The junction had 3 bases not matched to a gene; V was cut back by 0 bases and J by 1 base. Germline V gene lookup returns CDR1 ENHRY and CDR2 SYGVKD. As DNA, the CDR3 is TGTGCCATCAGTGAGTCGGGACTAGCTAAGAACACCGGGGAGCTGTTTTTT. Translating it yields CAISESGLAKNTGELFF.

The rearrangement uses TRBV5-1 and TRBJ1-2, with D perhaps matching TRBD1 (6 bases). Germline V lookup: CDR1 SGHRS, CDR2 YFSETQ. This CDR3 has 15 residues. The V end was cut by 0 bases, the J end by 2 bases, with 11 bases between. CDR3 in amino acids: CASSLEGDPNYGYTF. In DNA, the CDR3 is TGCGCCAGCAGCTTGGAGGGGGATCCGAACTATGGCTACACCTTC.

The chain is built from TRBV28 and TRBJ2-2; 14 bases line up with TRBD2. Germline V CDR1 and CDR2: MDHEN, SYDVKM. The ends lost 6 bases at V and 4 bases at J; junction bases unmatched: 22. The CDR3 is 22 amino acids. In DNA, the CDR3 is TGTGCCAGCAGCCCTTCGATTTTACGTCCCGGGACTAGCGGGAGAGGCACCGGGGAGCTGTTTTTT. Amino acids: CASSPSILRPGTSGRGTGELFF.

The sample holds one count of this clone. This chain joins TRBV11-2 and TRBJ2-2; 9 bases line up with TRBD2. V lost 1 base to trimming and J lost 0 bases; unmatched junction nucleotides: 0. In germline, CDR1 is SGHAT, CDR2 FQNNGV. The CDR3 totals 16 residues. CDR3 sequence: CASSLGGGANTGELFF. As DNA, the CDR3 is TGTGCCAGCAGCTTAGGCGGGGGGGCGAACACCGGGGAGCTGTTTTTT. Filled out from reference TRBV11-2 and TRBJ2-2, the complete variable domain reads EAGVAQSPRYKIIEKRQSVAFWCNPISGHATLYWYQQILGQGPKLLIQFQNNGVVDDSQLPKDRFSAERLKGVDSTLKIQPAKLEDSAVYLCASSLGGGANTGELFFGEGSRLTVL.

The CDR3 sequence is CASSPRQVGVYTGELFF. The CDR3 DNA sequence: TGTGCCAGCAGCCCCCGGCAGGTCGGTGTTTACACCGGGGAGCTGTTTTTT. V usage is TRBV14 and J usage is TRBJ2-2, with D uncertain. CDR1 is SGHDN, CDR2 FVKESK, per germline. V dropped 4 bases and J dropped 3 bases, with 18 bases sitting between them. This CDR3 comprises 17 residues.

This clone came up once. V is TRBV7-9 and J is TRBJ2-3; 9 nucleotides align to TRBD1. The CDR3 contains 16 residues. The J segment lost 6 bases and the V segment lost 5 bases, leaving 12 bases of the junction unmatched. The V gene's germline CDR1 is SEHNR and CDR2 FQNEAQ (reference sequence). The CDR3, as DNA: TGTGCCAGCAGCCCTGCACAGGGGGCGCTTACGGATACGCAGTATTTT. It yields the protein CASSPAQGALTDTQYF.

The V call is TRBV6-4, the J call TRBJ2-7; D is perhaps TRBD1 (6 bases). There are 18 residues in the CDR3. Trimming took off 0 bases at V and 1 base at J, with 19 bases between the two ends. Germline V gene sequence: CDR1 MRHNA, CDR2 SNTAGT. The CDR3 region is CASSDSKYMAGTSYEQYF. The CDR3 region has the DNA TGTGCCAGCAGTGACTCGAAATATATGGCAGGGACATCCTACGAGCAGTACTTC.

V and J are TRBV7-9 and TRBJ2-7; TRBD2 might be the D (5 bases). Germline CDR1 SEHNR, CDR2 FQNEAQ (reference sequence). The V end lost 7 bases, the J end lost 1 base, and 17 bases lay between the germline ends. The CDR3 is made up of 15 amino acids. The DNA of the CDR3 is TGTGCCAGCAACCTGGGGAGTCAACCATCCTACGAGCAGTACTTC. Encoded protein: CASNLGSQPSYEQYF.

This chain joins TRBV11-2 and TRBJ2-7, with TRBD2 identical over 13 bases. V dropped 5 bases and J dropped 4; count of bases not matched to a gene: 5. Germline V gene lookup returns CDR1 SGHAT and CDR2 FQNNGV. The CDR3 totals 15 residues. CDR3 in DNA: TGTGCCAGCAGCCCCGGGACTAGCGGGGAATACGAGCAGTACTTC. Its translation is CASSPGTSGEYEQYF.

The gene calls are TRBV12-3 or TRBV12-4 and TRBJ1-5; 8 bases are a match to TRBD1. The trim removed 5 bases at V and 7 bases at J, leaving 4 bases unmatched. This CDR3 comprises 13 residues. CDR3: CASSQGARQPQHF. CDR3 DNA: TGTGCCAGCAGTCAGGGGGCTAGACAGCCCCAGCATTTT.

V is TRBV28 and J is TRBJ2-7, with TRBD2 matching over 8 bases. With V trimmed by 9 bases and J by 5 bases, 12 bases remained unmatched. The CDR3 consists of 14 residues. The V gene's germline CDR1 is MDHEN and CDR2 SYDVKM. CDR3 residues: CASLPGGPLHEQYF. The DNA for the CDR3 is TGTGCCAGTTTACCGGGAGGGCCTTTGCACGAGCAGTACTTC.

Only a few counts were recorded for this clone. The chain employs TRBV28 and TRBJ1-1; D is unclear. V gave up 2 bases and J gave up 5 bases, with 6 bases separating them. Germline V gene lookup returns CDR1 MDHEN and CDR2 SYDVKM. This CDR3 spans 12 amino acids. CDR3 sequence: CASSLEWTEAFF. CDR3 bases: TGTGCCAGCAGTTTAGAGTGGACTGAAGCTTTCTTT.

This clone came up a few times. CDR3 nucleotide sequence: TGTGCCAGCAGTGACAGGGGTCACTCCTACGAGCAGTACTTC. Amino acids: CASSDRGHSYEQYF. J is TRBJ2-7 and V is TRBV2; tentatively, D is TRBD1 (6 bases). Germline CDR1 and CDR2: SNHLY and FYNNEI. The V end was cut by 3 bases, the J end by 0 bases, with 9 bases between. The CDR3 is 14 amino acids.

The chain uses TRBV6-6 and TRBJ1-1; perhaps TRBD1 as D (5 bases). Germline lookup yields CDR1 MNHNY and CDR2 SVGAGI (reference sequence). There are 14 residues in the CDR3. V dropped 6 bases and J dropped 3 bases, with 14 bases sitting between them. The CDR3 loop is CASRGKVGDTEAFF. In nucleotides, the CDR3 is TGTGCCAGCAGGGGGAAGGTAGGGGACACTGAAGCTTTCTTT.

The genes are TRBV2 and TRBJ2-5; possibly TRBD2 for D (7 bases). Trimming cost V 11 bases and J 4 bases, with 14 bases left between them. There are 12 residues in the CDR3. Germline V CDR1 and CDR2: SNHLY, FYNNEI. CDR3 sequence (DNA): TGTGCCGCCGGGGGCGGGGGAGAGACCCAGTACTTC. Translation gives CAAGGGGETQYF.

The chain joins TRBV21-1 to TRBJ2-7; the DNA was not used to check the table's D call, TRBD1. TRBV21-1 is shown as a pseudogene. This CDR3 region has 16 residues. CDR3 sequence (DNA): TGTGCCAACGGACAGGGGGTTACACCCTACTCCTACGAGCAGTACTTC. Protein: CANGQGVTPYSYEQYF.

V and J are TRBV19 and TRBJ1-6, with D possibly matching TRBD1 (5 bases). The CDR3 is made up of 14 amino acids. The V end lost 4 bases, the J end lost 10 bases, and 14 bases lay between the germline ends. From germline, CDR1 is LNHDA and CDR2 SQIVND (reference sequence). CDR3 loop: CASSKPGGISPLHF. CDR3 coding DNA: TGTGCCAGTAGTAAACCGGGGGGGATCTCACCCCTCCACTTT.

The V and J genes are TRBV7-3 and TRBJ2-1; TRBD2 matches 9 bases. This CDR3 is built from 17 residues. The V gene end was trimmed by 1 base and the J gene end by 7 bases; junction bases not matched to a gene: 11. Germline V gene lookup returns CDR1 SGHTA and CDR2 FQGTGA. The CDR3, as DNA: TGTGCCAGCAGCTTAAGGCCGATTAGGACTAGCGCAAATGAGCAGTTCTTC. Encoded protein: CASSLRPIRTSANEQFF.

The J gene is TRBJ2-7, the V gene TRBV28; D not resolved. This CDR3 has 14 amino acids. Germline V gives CDR1 MDHEN, CDR2 SYDVKM. Trimming shortened V by 5 bases and J by 6 bases, and 17 bases separated the two germline ends. The chain's CDR3 is CASSPSRSWFEQYF. In DNA form, the CDR3 reads TGTGCCAGCAGTCCTTCCCGGTCTTGGTTCGAGCAGTACTTC.